This T cell receptor beta chain was sequenced during a study of human T cells and chemical hapten exposure. About the study: Per-sample TCR yields varied mainly from small pooled library volume differences.

This CDR3 contains 14 residues. CDR1 and CDR2 from the germline V gene are SQVTM and ANQGSEA. Trimming pared 2 bases from V and 0 bases from J, leaving 8 bases between. Whole blood, unfractionated, served as the material for total RNA extraction. Turning to this clonotype: Antigen: not known.

Study-wide findings and caveats: Once DPC sensitization occurred, TCRs above 1 in 1000 frequency showed no change.

Individual cDNA molecules had unique molecular identifiers attached to them by the library. As handled by the study authors: Samples ranged from roughly 23,224 to 700,000 TCRs, with a median of about 96,000. TCRdb called the reads again in MiXCR, with one record for every CDR3 protein. In this record, the V and J calls reflect TCRdb's handling and not the investigators' own analysis. The table lists about 120,000 distinct CDR3 sequences, approximately 9.3% of them singletons. What was sequenced was whole blood. The TCR sequence derives from a human donor in good health. Some clones in this sample may be carry-over from other donors' samples. The gene calls are TRBV29-1 and TRBJ2-1; no clear D. CDR3 sequence: CSVESASSYNEQFF. As DNA, the CDR3 is TGCAGCGTTGAATCGGCGAGCTCCTACAATGAGCAGTTCTTC.